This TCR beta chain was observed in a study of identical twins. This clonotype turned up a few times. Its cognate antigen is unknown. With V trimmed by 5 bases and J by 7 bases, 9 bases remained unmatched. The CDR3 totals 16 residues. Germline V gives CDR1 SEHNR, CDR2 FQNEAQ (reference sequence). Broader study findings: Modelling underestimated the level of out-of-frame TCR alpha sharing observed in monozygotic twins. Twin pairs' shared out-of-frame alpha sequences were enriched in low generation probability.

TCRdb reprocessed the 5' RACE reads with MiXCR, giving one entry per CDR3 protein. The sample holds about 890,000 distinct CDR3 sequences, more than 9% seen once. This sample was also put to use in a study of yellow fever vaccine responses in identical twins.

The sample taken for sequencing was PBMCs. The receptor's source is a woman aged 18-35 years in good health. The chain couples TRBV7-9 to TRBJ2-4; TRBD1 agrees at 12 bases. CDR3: CASSTEGQGAQNIQYF. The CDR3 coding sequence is TGTGCCAGCAGCACTGAGGGACAGGGGGCTCAGAACATTCAGTACTTC.